This paragraph covers one TCR beta chain sequence. Its target is not known. The sample is drawn from a study of blood T cells in healthy people across ages. Per germline, CDR1 SGHVS and CDR2 FNYEAQ. There are 15 residues in the CDR3. V was shortened by 1 base and J by 3 bases, with 7 bases between the two germline ends. Study-level points and caveats: Diversity of TCR beta per million T cells declined in a roughly linear way with age. Aged donors had fewer naive CD4+ cells and lower diversity than long-lived donors.

Then a second PCR, running about 6 to 11 cycles, was carried out with a sample-barcoded 5' primer and a J-beta primer mix. A template-switch adaptor containing 12 random nucleotides labeled each cDNA molecule. TCRdb used MiXCR to reprocess the 5' RACE reads, holding one entry per CDR3 protein. Counted here are approximately 800,000 distinct CDR3 sequences, about 48% occurring once; the ten biggest clones make up approximately 40%. The sequence was collected from a man older than 75 in good health. V gene TRBV7-6 combines with J gene TRBJ2-6; D possibly uses TRBD1 or TRBD2 (6 bases each). The sequencing input was blood. Here the CDR3 reads CASSLEGGGANVLTF. As DNA, the CDR3 is TGTGCCAGCAGCTTAGAGGGGGGTGGGGCCAACGTCCTGACTTTC.